These 30 T cell receptor beta chains share one sample of origin, sequenced in a study of resident and recirculating memory T cells in vitiligo. Libraries were prepared by immunoSEQ multiplex PCR; TCRdb keeps only in-frame clonotypes and omits some of them. This sample has 70,000 or so clones; 90% to 95% occur once, and the top ten carry about 4.9%. Sequencing used blood. These receptors originate from a male donor with vitiligo.

V gene TRBV10-3 combines with J gene TRBJ2-7; D perhaps matches TRBD1 (6 bases). Germline lookup yields CDR1 ENHRY and CDR2 SYGVKD. The CDR3 is 21 amino acids. The V gene lost 0 bases and the J gene lost 3 bases, with 30 bases spanning the gap. The CDR3 DNA is TGTGCCATCAGTGAGTCGAATAAGGTGGGGTCCCCCGGGGACACCAACTACGAGCAGTACTTC. This translates into CAISESNKVGSPGDTNYEQYF.

The gene calls are TRBV21-1 and TRBJ2-1; TRBD1 reflects the table's D call only, with no check against the DNA. TRBV21-1 is a listed pseudogene. CDR3 size: 24 residues. CDR3 DNA: TGTGCCAGCAGCAAAGAGAGAAGGACAGCCGTCCCGGCGCAAAGACCTCTAACCTACAATGAGCAGTTCTTC. It specifies CASSKERRTAVPAQRPLTYNEQFF.

This rearrangement joins TRBV5-4 to TRBJ2-1; 10 nucleotides line up with TRBD2. Germline V gene lookup returns CDR1 SGHNT and CDR2 YYREEE (reference sequence). With V trimmed by 1 base and J by 8 bases, 3 bases remained unmatched. The CDR3 sequence is 14 residues long. CDR3 protein: CASSLTSGVDEQFF. In nucleotides, the CDR3 is TGTGCCAGCAGCTTGACTAGCGGGGTCGATGAGCAGTTCTTC.

The chain couples TRBV5-1 to TRBJ2-1, with TRBD2 identical over 7 bases. This CDR3 has 19 residues. J lost 4 bases, V lost 4 bases, and 20 bases had no gene match. CDR1 SGHRS and CDR2 YFSETQ come from the germline V gene. The CDR3 coding sequence is TGCGCCAGCAGCGCGGGCCTTGGGGGAGGGGCCAGGAGTTACAATGAGCAGTTCTTC. This translates into CASSAGLGGGARSYNEQFF.

This rearrangement joins TRBV4-3 to TRBJ2-7; 9 bases map to TRBD1. In germline, CDR1 is LGHNA, CDR2 YSLEER. The V and J ends lost 0 bases and 0 bases, in that order; junction bases with no gene match: 3. The CDR3 contains 16 residues. CDR3 bases: TGCGCCAGCAGCCAAGACACAGGGGGCCTCTCCTACGAGCAGTACTTC. The encoded protein is CASSQDTGGLSYEQYF.

The chain uses TRBV4-1 and TRBJ1-5; possible D gene TRBD1, 5 bases. Germline CDR1 reads MGHRA; CDR2 reads YSYEKL. Trimming removed 4 bases at V and 2 bases at J, with 12 bases between. The CDR3 runs 15 residues. CDR3 loop: CASSPPGGRNQPQHF. CDR3 bases: TGCGCCAGCAGCCCCCCGGGGGGTCGCAATCAGCCCCAGCATTTT.

CDR3 DNA sequence: TGTGCCAGCAGCTTAGCGACTTACTCTAGCGATGGCTACACCTTC. Its protein is CASSLATYSSDGYTF. The rearrangement links TRBV7-9 to TRBJ1-2; D unresolved. The CDR3 is 15 residues long. The V gene's germline CDR1 is SEHNR and CDR2 FQNEAQ (reference sequence). V lost 0 bases to trimming and J lost 6 bases, with 14 bases between them.

The genes are TRBV19 and TRBJ2-7; 8 positions match TRBD1. V dropped 3 bases and J dropped 9; count of bases not matched to a gene: 4. CDR3 length: 12 amino acids. Germline CDR1 and CDR2: LNHDA and SQIVND (reference sequence). The CDR3 DNA sequence: TGTGCCAGTAGTATCGACAGGGGAAGGCAGTACTTC. Its protein product is CASSIDRGRQYF.

This clone was detected only once. The chain uses TRBV7-8 and TRBJ2-3; D remains ambiguous. CDR3 length equals 15 residues. Between the trimmed V and J ends, which lost 0 bases and 6 bases, there was a span of 13 bases. Germline V CDR1 and CDR2: SGHVS, FQNEAQ. The CDR3 region is CASSLALYVADTQYF. The CDR3, as DNA: TGTGCCAGCAGCTTAGCGCTTTATGTCGCGGATACGCAGTATTTT.

The V gene is TRBV5-1, the J gene TRBJ2-7, with D unclear. CDR3 size: 11 residues. From germline, CDR1 is SGHRS and CDR2 YFSETQ. Trimming stripped 0 bases from V and 11 bases from J, with 9 bases between. The CDR3 loop is CASSLEEAKYF. Here the CDR3 DNA reads TGCGCCAGCAGCTTGGAAGAAGCAAAGTACTTC.

The V and J genes are TRBV13 and TRBJ2-3; 11 bases align to TRBD2. The CDR3 consists of 16 residues. CDR1 is PRHDT, CDR2 FYEKMQ, per germline (reference sequence). V trimming: 4 bases; J trimming: 5 bases; junction bases outside the gene matches: 8. CDR3 loop: CASSYSGGGQLDTQYF. CDR3 coding DNA: TGTGCCAGCAGCTATAGCGGGGGGGGTCAGTTAGATACGCAGTATTTT. The whole variable domain, filled in from reference TRBV13 and TRBJ2-3, reads AAGVIQSPRHLIKEKRETATLKCYPIPRHDTVYWYQQGPGQDPQFLISFYEKMQSDKGSIPDRFSAQQFSDYHSELNMSSLELGDSALYFCASSYSGGGQLDTQYFGPGTRLTVL.

V gene TRBV9 combines with J gene TRBJ2-7, with D tentatively TRBD1 (5 bases). V was trimmed by 4 bases and J by 2 bases, leaving 16 bases between them. This CDR3 spans 15 amino acids. The germline CDR1 and CDR2 sequences are SGDLS and YYNGEE. The CDR3, as DNA: TGTGCCAGCAGCCCGGGTGGGGCGGTTACCTACGAGCAGTACTTC. This sequence encodes CASSPGGAVTYEQYF.

The chain joins TRBV7-3 to TRBJ1-3, with a possible D match to TRBD1 (6 bases). Germline V CDR1 and CDR2: SGHTA, FQGTGA. V shed 5 bases and J shed 3 bases, with 14 bases lying between them. The CDR3 runs 15 residues. Here the CDR3 reads CASSPKGVGGNTIYF. DNA for the CDR3: TGTGCCAGCAGCCCCAAGGGGGTAGGTGGAAACACCATATATTTT.

The rearrangement joins TRBV4-3 to TRBJ1-5; D is uncertain. This CDR3 contains 15 residues. CDR1 and CDR2 (germline): LGHNA, YSLEER. The V gene lost 0 bases and the J gene lost 7 bases, with 13 bases spanning the gap. In DNA, the CDR3 is TGCGCCAGCAGCCAAGATCTGGCAGTGGGCCAGCCCCAGCATTTT. It translates to CASSQDLAVGQPQHF.

The gene calls are TRBV19 and TRBJ1-2; tentative D call: TRBD1 (5 bases). V was shortened by 0 bases and J by 9 bases, with 17 bases between the two germline ends. Per germline, CDR1 LNHDA and CDR2 SQIVND (reference sequence). This CDR3 spans 15 amino acids. The CDR3 nucleotides are TGTGCCAGTAGTATAGACTTGACAGTAATCCAGCGCTACACCTTC. Translating it yields CASSIDLTVIQRYTF.

This clone has a handful of counts. This chain links TRBV5-1 with TRBJ2-7, with a possible D match to TRBD1 (6 bases). V was cut by 0 bases and J by 3 bases, with 13 bases left in between. The CDR3 runs to 15 residues. Germline CDR1 is SGHRS and CDR2 is YFSETQ. This CDR3 reads CASSLAWGQSYEQYF. The CDR3 bases are TGCGCCAGCAGCTTGGCATGGGGACAAAGCTACGAGCAGTACTTC.

The rearrangement links TRBV5-1 to TRBJ2-5, with TRBD1 identical over 11 bases. J gave up 5 bases and V 0 bases, and 3 bases lay outside the gene matches. Per germline, CDR1 SGHRS and CDR2 YFSETQ. The CDR3 loop spans 15 amino acids. The CDR3 sequence is CASSLGTGGGETQYF. The CDR3 region has the DNA TGCGCCAGCAGCTTGGGGACAGGGGGCGGGGAGACCCAGTACTTC.

This clone appeared once. This sequence joins TRBV5-1 and TRBJ2-3; a weak D match, TRBD1 (5 bases). This CDR3 contains 15 residues. The germline V gene has CDR1 SGHRS and CDR2 YFSETQ. The V end lost 0 bases, the J end lost 3 bases, and 11 bases lay between the germline ends. The CDR3 spells CASSLEGERTDTQYF. CDR3 DNA: TGCGCCAGCAGCTTGGAAGGGGAACGGACAGATACGCAGTATTTT.

This chain links TRBV6-6 with TRBJ1-4, with 7 bases identical to TRBD1. The CDR3 has 14 residues. Trimming took 6 bases from V and 3 from J; bases not matched to a gene: 4. CDR1 is MNHNY and CDR2 is SVGAGI in the germline V gene (reference sequence). CDR3 in DNA: TGTGCCAGCAGGGAGACAGGGTCTAATGAAAAACTGTTTTTT. As protein: CASRETGSNEKLFF.

This CDR3 is CSGVQRDTQYF. Written as DNA, the CDR3 is TGCAGTGGGGTGCAGAGGGATACGCAGTATTTT. The chain is built from TRBV20-1 and TRBJ2-3; D is undetermined. The V end was cut by 7 bases, the J end by 6 bases, with 11 bases between. The CDR3 is 11 residues long. Germline V gene sequence: CDR1 DFQATT, CDR2 SNEGSKA (reference sequence).

This clone appeared once. J is TRBJ1-4 and V is TRBV5-4; weak D call: TRBD1 (6 bases). The V and J ends lost 0 bases and 5 bases respectively, with 17 bases between them. Germline values: CDR1 SGHNT, CDR2 YYREEE (reference sequence). The CDR3 extends over 17 amino acids. The CDR3 bases are TGTGCCAGCAGCTTGGCCCATACAGGGAAAACAAATGAAAAACTGTTTTTT. This sequence encodes CASSLAHTGKTNEKLFF.

The chain employs TRBV27 and TRBJ2-7; perhaps TRBD2 as D (6 bases). This CDR3 spans 13 amino acids. Trimming removed 10 bases at V and 4 bases at J, with 17 bases between. Germline assignment: CDR1 MNHEY and CDR2 SMNVEV (reference sequence). CDR3 nucleotide sequence: TGTGCCACCAGGCGGGGCGGGAATTACGAGCAGTACTTC. As protein: CATRRGGNYEQYF.

V usage is TRBV7-9 and J usage is TRBJ1-1, with D possibly being TRBD1 (5 bases). CDR1 and CDR2 from the germline V gene are SEHNR and FQNEAQ (reference sequence). The V gene lost 2 bases and the J gene lost 1 base, with 5 bases spanning the gap. The CDR3 extends over 13 amino acids. CDR3 residues: CASSLRGNTEAFF. CDR3 DNA: TGTGCCAGCAGCTTAAGGGGGAACACTGAAGCTTTCTTT.

V and J are TRBV25-1 and TRBJ1-2, with TRBD1 identical over 9 bases. The CDR3 is made up of 14 amino acids. The V gene's germline CDR1 is MGHDK and CDR2 SYGVNS. Trimming cost V 4 bases and J 0 bases; bases outside gene matches: 0. The CDR3 sequence is CASSGTGANYGYTF. Here the CDR3 DNA reads TGTGCCAGCAGTGGGACAGGGGCTAACTATGGCTACACCTTC.

The chain joins TRBV4-3 to TRBJ1-6; tentative D call: TRBD1 (5 bases). Trimming shortened V by 0 bases and J by 6 bases, and 9 bases separated the two germline ends. Germline CDR1 is LGHNA and CDR2 is YSLEER. CDR3 length: 15 residues. In DNA form, the CDR3 reads TGCGCCAGCAGCCAAGATTGGGGGGTTAATTCACCCCTCCACTTT. Translated: CASSQDWGVNSPLHF.

This chain links TRBV10-3 with TRBJ2-3, with TRBD2 matching 11 bases. This CDR3 spans 16 amino acids. In germline, CDR1 is ENHRY, CDR2 SYGVKD. The V segment lost 4 bases and the J segment 3 bases; nucleotides outside the gene matches: 6. CDR3 sequence (DNA): TGTGCCATCAGTGGGTTAGCGGGGGGGCCTACAGATACGCAGTATTTT. Amino acid sequence: CAISGLAGGPTDTQYF.

The chain recombines TRBV11-2 with TRBJ2-5, with unresolved D. Trimming cost V 0 bases and J 3 bases, with 8 bases left between them. The length of the CDR3 is 14 residues. The germline V gene encodes CDR1 SGHAT and CDR2 FQNNGV. This CDR3 is CASSLDLREETQYF. CDR3 coding DNA: TGTGCCAGCAGCTTAGATCTACGTGAAGAGACCCAGTACTTC.

The chain combines TRBV7-8 with TRBJ1-2; 8 bases are shared with TRBD1. Germline loops: CDR1 SGHVS, CDR2 FQNEAQ. This CDR3 region has 14 residues. The junction had 7 bases not matched to a gene; V was cut back by 2 bases and J by 8 bases. The CDR3 sequence: CASSLRTGSMGYTF. For the CDR3, the DNA is TGTGCCAGCAGCTTACGGACAGGGTCGATGGGCTACACCTTC. Full variable domain (missing parts from reference TRBV7-8 and TRBJ1-2): GAGVSQSPRYKVAKRGQDVALRCDPISGHVSLFWYQQALGQGPEFLTYFQNEAQLDKSGLPSDRFFAERPEGSVSTLKIQRTQQEDSAVYLCASSLRTGSMGYTFGSGTRLTVV.

The V gene is TRBV27, the J gene TRBJ2-7; 10 bases are shared with TRBD1. The CDR3 runs 13 residues. V shed 10 bases, J shed 0 bases, and the junction held 3 bases outside the gene matches. Per germline, CDR1 MNHEY and CDR2 SMNVEV (reference sequence). The CDR3, as DNA: TGTGCCACTCGGACAGGGGGCTCCTACGAGCAGTACTTC. It is translated as CATRTGGSYEQYF.

The chain has TRBV27 and TRBJ2-1; 7 bases fit TRBD2. The CDR3 spans 15 residues. The germline gives CDR1 MNHEY, CDR2 SMNVEV (reference sequence). The J segment lost 3 bases and the V segment lost 2 bases, leaving 4 bases of the junction unmatched. This CDR3 is CASSLLGGGYNEQFF. CDR3 DNA sequence: TGTGCCAGCAGTTTACTCGGCGGGGGCTACAATGAGCAGTTCTTC.